These 20 T cell receptor beta chains share one sample of origin, sequenced in a study of cytomegalovirus exposure and HLA in healthy donors. The PCR contained 60 Vbeta and 13 Jbeta primers. The method was immunoSEQ multiplex PCR; TCRdb's version includes in-frame clones alone and lacks a portion of them. The profile shows roughly 200,000 clones, 65% to 90% of them singletons. What was sequenced was PBMCs. The receptors were sampled from a woman aged 50 to 60 in good health and CMV-seronegative.

About this clone: Sequence at one end of the junction differs from germline and may be a read error. The V gene is TRBV28, the J gene TRBJ1-2; a possible D gene is TRBD1 (6 bases). CDR3 size: 15 residues. Germline V lookup: CDR1 MDHEN, CDR2 SYDVKM. CDR3 DNA sequence: TGTGCCAGCAGTTTAGGGGGCAGGTTTAACCATGGCTACACCTTC. Amino acids: CASSLGGRFNHGYTF.

The rearrangement joins TRBV29-1 to TRBJ1-1, with D hard to call. Trimming took 7 bases from V and 4 from J, leaving 16 bases between them. Germline assignment: CDR1 SQVTM and CDR2 ANQGSEA. This CDR3 is 13 amino acids long. CDR3 sequence: CSGRFYEGTEAFF. DNA of the CDR3: TGCAGCGGGCGCTTTTATGAGGGCACTGAAGCTTTCTTT.

The CDR3 DNA follows: TGTGCCAGCAGCCTCAGGATCAGGGCCCAAGTGGGGTACAATGAGCAGTTCTTC. As protein: CASSLRIRAQVGYNEQFF. The V gene is TRBV5-6, the J gene TRBJ2-1; D perhaps matches TRBD1 (5 bases). The ends were cut back, 4 bases at V and 4 bases at J, with 24 bases in the middle. This CDR3 spans 18 amino acids. Per germline, CDR1 SGHDT and CDR2 YYEEEE.

The chain combines TRBV4-2 with TRBJ2-1, with D possibly TRBD2 on 5 matching bases. This CDR3 comprises 15 residues. V gave up 0 bases and J gave up 7 bases, with 13 bases separating them. Per germline, CDR1 LGHNA and CDR2 YNFKEQ. CDR3 in amino acids: CASSQETTGWNEQFF. CDR3 bases: TGTGCCAGCAGCCAAGAAACTACGGGGTGGAATGAGCAGTTCTTC.

The chain uses TRBV6-6 and TRBJ2-7, with 9 nucleotides matching TRBD2. The J segment lost 0 bases and the V segment lost 0 bases, leaving 3 bases of the junction unmatched. The germline V gene has CDR1 MNHNY and CDR2 SVGAGI (reference sequence). The CDR3 is made up of 16 amino acids. The CDR3 DNA is TGTGCCAGCAGTTACTCGGGAGCGGGAGGCTCCTACGAGCAGTACTTC. This translates into CASSYSGAGGSYEQYF.

The chain combines TRBV30 with TRBJ1-1; tentative D call: TRBD1 (5 bases). Germline V gene data show CDR1 as GTSNPN and CDR2 as SVGIG (reference sequence). Trimming removed 2 bases at V and 5 bases at J, with 9 bases between. This CDR3 has 12 residues. CDR3 DNA: TGTGCCTGGAGTAAGGGGATAACTGAAGCTTTCTTT. Protein product: CAWSKGITEAFF.

This clone occurred a few times. The V call is TRBV27, the J call TRBJ1-5; tentative D call: TRBD1 (5 bases). The V gene lost 5 bases and the J gene lost 4 bases, with 15 bases spanning the gap. This CDR3 spans 15 amino acids. In germline, CDR1 is MNHEY, CDR2 SMNVEV (reference sequence). In nucleotides, the CDR3 is TGTGCCAGCAGTCAAGGGGATGGGATGAATCAGCCCCAGCATTTT. Protein: CASSQGDGMNQPQHF.

The sample holds one count of this clone. The chain combines TRBV28 with TRBJ2-1; tentative D call: TRBD2 (7 bases). CDR3 length: 15 residues. CDR1 is MDHEN, CDR2 SYDVKM, per germline. Trimming pared 10 bases from V and 0 bases from J, leaving 16 bases between. The CDR3 protein is CATGWGGGSYNEQFF. CDR3 in DNA: TGTGCCACCGGGTGGGGAGGGGGCTCCTACAATGAGCAGTTCTTC.

The V gene is TRBV10-3, the J gene TRBJ2-7; weak D call: TRBD2 (5 bases). The CDR3 runs to 13 residues. Germline values: CDR1 ENHRY, CDR2 SYGVKD. The germline V and J ends were trimmed by 6 bases and 4 bases, with 13 bases remaining between them. The CDR3 DNA sequence: TGTGCCATCAGCCCCAGTCGGGATTACGAGCAGTACTTC. It translates to CAISPSRDYEQYF.

The chain combines TRBV5-6 with TRBJ1-5; 10 bases match TRBD1. Germline-derived CDR1 and CDR2 are SGHDT and YYEEEE. V shed 1 base, J shed 2 bases, and the junction held 9 bases outside the gene matches. The CDR3 is made up of 18 amino acids. This chain's CDR3 is CASSLSRDRGEGNQPQHF. The DNA for the CDR3 is TGTGCCAGCAGCTTGTCCCGGGACAGGGGTGAAGGCAATCAGCCCCAGCATTTT. The whole variable domain, remainder taken from reference TRBV5-6 and TRBJ1-5, is DAGVTQSPTHLIKTRGQQVTLRCSPKSGHDTVSWYQQALGQGPQFIFQYYEEEERQRGNFPDRFSGHQFPNYSSELNVNALLLGDSALYLCASSLSRDRGEGNQPQHFGDGTRLSIL.

The chain links TRBV28 to TRBJ2-3, with D possibly being TRBD2 (6 bases). This CDR3 has 18 residues. Trimming shortened V by 2 bases and J by 1 base, and 19 bases separated the two germline ends. The V gene's germline CDR1 is MDHEN and CDR2 SYDVKM. Here the CDR3 reads CASSLRSGTLIRTDTQYF. CDR3 DNA sequence: TGTGCCAGCAGTTTACGTTCAGGGACTTTAATTCGCACAGATACGCAGTATTTT.

The chain has TRBV9 and TRBJ1-2; 8 positions agree with TRBD1. Trimming at V came to 3 bases and at J to 0 bases, leaving 7 bases not matched to a gene. The CDR3 consists of 16 residues. The germline V gene has CDR1 SGDLS and CDR2 YYNGEE. The CDR3, as DNA: TGTGCCAGCAGCGCCTGGACAGGGCTAGCTAACTATGGCTACACCTTC. It encodes CASSAWTGLANYGYTF.

The rearrangement joins TRBV19 to TRBJ1-5; D may be TRBD1 (6 bases). In germline, CDR1 is LNHDA, CDR2 SQIVND (reference sequence). V was shortened by 1 base and J by 7 bases, with 14 bases between the two germline ends. The length of the CDR3 is 15 residues. The CDR3 region has the DNA TGTGCCAGTAGTATAGTGGGGGGGGGCAGGCAGCCCCAGCATTTT. This encodes CASSIVGGGRQPQHF.

The chain uses TRBV5-1 and TRBJ1-3; weak D call: TRBD1 (6 bases). V lost 4 bases and J lost 2, with 10 bases in between. The CDR3 covers 14 residues. The V gene's germline CDR1 is SGHRS and CDR2 YFSETQ. CDR3 residues: CASSRTAAGNTIYF. The CDR3 nucleotides read TGCGCCAGCAGCAGGACAGCGGCTGGAAACACCATATATTTT.

This clone was counted between two and nine times. The sample contains more than one DNA sequence encoding this CDR3. The rearrangement uses TRBV15 and TRBJ2-5; D is possibly TRBD1 (8 bases). The germline CDR1 and CDR2 sequences are LNHNV and YYDKDF (reference sequence). This CDR3 region has 15 residues. V was clipped by 3 bases and J by 3 bases, with 14 bases between them. CDR3 protein: CATSRSGTGEETQYF. The CDR3 coding sequence is TGTGCCACCAGCAGGAGCGGGACAGGTGAAGAGACCCAGTACTTC.

This chain links TRBV25-1 with TRBJ1-2; maybe TRBD1 (6 bases). Germline-derived CDR1 and CDR2 are MGHDK and SYGVNS. The CDR3 has 14 amino acids. Trimming cost V 4 bases and J 8 bases, with 17 bases left between them. The CDR3 sequence is CASSATTGLDGYTF. The CDR3, as DNA: TGTGCCAGCAGTGCCACCACAGGGTTGGACGGCTACACCTTC.

The CDR3 DNA sequence: TGTGCCACCGGTATCGGGGGTAGCTCCTACGAGCAGTACTTC. It encodes CATGIGGSSYEQYF. V is TRBV15 and J is TRBJ2-7; D may be TRBD2 (6 bases). Germline lookup yields CDR1 LNHNV and CDR2 YYDKDF (reference sequence). V lost 8 bases to trimming and J lost 0 bases, with 14 bases between them. This CDR3 contains 14 residues. The whole variable domain, filled in from reference TRBV15 and TRBJ2-7, reads DAMVIQNPRYQVTQFGKPVTLSCSQTLNHNVMYWYQQKSSQAPKLLFHYYDKDFNNEADTPDNFQSRRPNTSFCFLDIRSPGLGDTAMYLCATGIGGSSYEQYFGPGTRLTVT.

The chain joins TRBV14 to TRBJ2-2, with D possibly being TRBD1 (5 bases). The CDR3 contains 12 residues. Per the germline V gene, CDR1 is SGHDN and CDR2 is FVKESK. V was trimmed by 5 bases and J by 6 bases, leaving 7 bases between them. CDR3 sequence (DNA): TGTGCCAGCAGCTTGGGGCCCGGGGAGCTGTTTTTT. As protein: CASSLGPGELFF.

This chain joins TRBV11-2 and TRBJ2-7; 10 bases are a match to TRBD1. Germline loops: CDR1 SGHAT, CDR2 FQNNGV. The CDR3 totals 14 residues. V lost 6 bases, J lost 2 bases, and 4 bases stayed unmatched. The CDR3 nucleotides read TGTGCCAGCAGAAGACAGGGGGCGACCTACGAGCAGTACTTC. Protein product: CASRRQGATYEQYF.

This chain connects TRBV5-1 to TRBJ1-3; D unclear. Germline assignment: CDR1 SGHRS and CDR2 YFSETQ. Trimming took 0 bases from V and 0 from J, leaving 10 bases between them. The CDR3 runs to 16 residues. CDR3 in DNA: TGCGCCAGCAGCTTGGTAGGTCGGGACTCTGGAAACACCATATATTTT. Encoded protein: CASSLVGRDSGNTIYF.